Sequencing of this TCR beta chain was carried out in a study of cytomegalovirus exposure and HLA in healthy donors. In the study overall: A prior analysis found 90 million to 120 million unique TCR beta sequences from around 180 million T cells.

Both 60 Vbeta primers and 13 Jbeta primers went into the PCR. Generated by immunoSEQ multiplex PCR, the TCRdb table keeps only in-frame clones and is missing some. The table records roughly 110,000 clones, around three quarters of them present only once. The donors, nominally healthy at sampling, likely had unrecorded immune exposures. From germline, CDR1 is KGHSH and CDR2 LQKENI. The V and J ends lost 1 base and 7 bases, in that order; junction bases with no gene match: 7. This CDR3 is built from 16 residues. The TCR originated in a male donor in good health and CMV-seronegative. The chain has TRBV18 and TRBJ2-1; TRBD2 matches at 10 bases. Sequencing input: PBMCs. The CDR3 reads CASSPQTLAGYNEQFF. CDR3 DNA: TGTGCCAGCTCACCACAAACACTAGCGGGATATAATGAGCAGTTCTTC.